The 21 T cell receptor beta chains below were found in one sample sequenced in a study of cytomegalovirus exposure and HLA in healthy donors. Primers for the PCR totalled 60 Vbeta and 13 Jbeta. Sequencing was performed with immunoSEQ multiplex PCR; in TCRdb, only in-frame clones are kept and a portion is missing. Of approximately 130,000 clones in the sample, around 73% were seen once. Sequencing used PBMCs. The receptor set was obtained from a man aged 45-65 years in good health and CMV-seronegative.

J is TRBJ2-3 and V is TRBV29-1, with D perhaps TRBD1 (5 bases). The germline V and J ends were trimmed by 5 bases and 5 bases, with 11 bases remaining between them. Germline V gene sequence: CDR1 SQVTM, CDR2 ANQGSEA. This CDR3 is 12 amino acids long. This CDR3 reads CSVSDSQDTQYF. The CDR3 nucleotides are TGCAGCGTTTCTGACAGTCAAGATACGCAGTATTTT.

V usage is TRBV6-5 and J usage is TRBJ1-5; no firm D call. The germline V gene encodes CDR1 MNHEY and CDR2 SVGAGI. V gave up 11 bases and J gave up 0 bases, with 14 bases separating them. This CDR3 has 14 residues. CDR3 in DNA: TGTGCCCCTAATGGAGGTTATAGCAATCAGCCCCAGCATTTT. Its protein product is CAPNGGYSNQPQHF.

This chain connects TRBV7-8 to TRBJ2-7, with D possibly being TRBD1 (5 bases). The germline V gene encodes CDR1 SGHVS and CDR2 FQNEAQ. The CDR3 length is 16 residues. V was clipped by 2 bases and J by 4 bases, with 18 bases between them. The CDR3 DNA is TGTGCCAGCAGCTTATCGAACGTTGGCAGGGCATACGAGCAGTACTTC. Translated: CASSLSNVGRAYEQYF.

The J gene is TRBJ2-1, the V gene TRBV28; no reliable D call. Germline lookup yields CDR1 MDHEN and CDR2 SYDVKM. This CDR3 contains 13 residues. The V gene lost 6 bases and the J gene lost 8 bases, with 14 bases spanning the gap. For the CDR3, the DNA is TGTGCCAGCAGCTTACCCCAGGTGGATGAGCAGTTCTTC. Amino acids: CASSLPQVDEQFF.

This chain connects TRBV5-1 to TRBJ2-6, with D possibly being TRBD2 (6 bases). Trimming took 4 bases from V and 4 from J, leaving 21 bases between them. Germline V CDR1 and CDR2: SGHRS, YFSETQ. This CDR3 contains 18 residues. The CDR3 loop is CASSGGSGQAFGANVLTF. In DNA form, the CDR3 reads TGCGCCAGCAGCGGAGGGTCCGGACAAGCTTTCGGGGCCAACGTCCTGACTTTC.

The chain carries TRBV25-1 and TRBJ1-2; TRBD1 is a possible D gene (5 bases). Germline V CDR1 and CDR2: MGHDK, SYGVNS. V lost 8 bases, J lost 4 bases, and 17 bases lay in between. This CDR3 contains 14 residues. CDR3 sequence: CASSWGRVGYGYTF. In nucleotides, the CDR3 is TGTGCCAGCTCTTGGGGCAGGGTCGGCTATGGCTACACCTTC.

This clone has more than one count but fewer than ten. The rearrangement links TRBV19 to TRBJ1-5, with 7 bases matching TRBD1. Germline-derived CDR1 and CDR2 are LNHDA and SQIVND (reference sequence). The CDR3 runs to 15 residues. V dropped 4 bases and J dropped 5; count of bases not matched to a gene: 8. In DNA form, the CDR3 reads TGTGCCAGTAGTACGAATCGGCAGGGGGATCAGCCCCAGCATTTT. As protein: CASSTNRQGDQPQHF.

This clone was detected only a few times. The chain combines TRBV5-1 with TRBJ2-7; 8 bases map to TRBD1. The CDR3 totals 15 residues. CDR1 and CDR2 from the germline V gene are SGHRS and YFSETQ. With V trimmed by 2 bases and J by 2 bases, 6 bases remained unmatched. The CDR3, as DNA: TGCGCCAGCAGCTTTACAGGACAGGGAACCTACGAGCAGTACTTC. The encoded protein is CASSFTGQGTYEQYF.

This chain uses TRBV5-4 with TRBJ2-7; 9 bases map to TRBD1. J gave up 7 bases and V 4 bases, and 6 bases lay outside the gene matches. The germline CDR1 and CDR2 sequences are SGHNT and YYREEE (reference sequence). The CDR3 runs to 13 residues. The CDR3 loop reads CASSQQGAREQYF. The DNA for the CDR3 is TGTGCCAGCAGCCAACAGGGGGCGCGAGAGCAGTACTTC.

Only one count was recorded for this clone. CDR3 residues: CASNTRDSATNEKLFF. In nucleotides, the CDR3 is TGTGCCAGCAACACCAGGGACAGTGCAACTAATGAAAAACTGTTTTTT. This chain uses TRBV28 with TRBJ1-4; 7 bases line up with TRBD1. With 7 bases clipped from V and 0 bases from J, the junction kept 8 bases outside the gene matches. This CDR3 has 16 residues. CDR1 is MDHEN, CDR2 SYDVKM, per germline.

This clone was seen more than once but under ten times. The chain links TRBV18 to TRBJ2-2; TRBD1 aligns across 7 bases. CDR1 and CDR2 from the germline V gene are KGHSH and LQKENI. The CDR3 sequence is 16 residues long. The ends lost 0 bases at V and 5 bases at J; junction bases unmatched: 6. The chain's CDR3 is CASSPPGNRGTGELFF. The CDR3 region has the DNA TGTGCCAGCTCACCACCGGGTAACAGGGGAACCGGGGAGCTGTTTTTT.

The V and J genes are TRBV7-3 and TRBJ2-1, with 7 bases identical to TRBD1. The CDR3 spans 15 residues. Germline V gene data show CDR1 as SGHTA and CDR2 as FQGTGA. Unmatched junction bases numbered 3, after V lost 3 bases and J lost 1 base. This CDR3 is CASSFDRASYNEQFF. The CDR3 DNA is TGTGCCAGCAGCTTCGACAGGGCTTCCTACAATGAGCAGTTCTTC.

The J gene is TRBJ2-7, the V gene TRBV10-3; D possibly corresponds to TRBD1 (6 bases). Germline values: CDR1 ENHRY, CDR2 SYGVKD. The V end lost 3 bases, the J end lost 0 bases, and 9 bases lay between the germline ends. The CDR3 extends over 14 amino acids. The CDR3: CAISELGASYEQYF. The CDR3 nucleotides read TGTGCCATCAGTGAACTGGGGGCCTCCTACGAGCAGTACTTC.

In its sample, this clone was seen a few times. This chain joins TRBV28 and TRBJ2-3; 12 nucleotides match TRBD2. The CDR3 is made up of 17 amino acids. CDR1 is MDHEN, CDR2 SYDVKM, per germline. V trimming: 3 bases; J trimming: 2 bases; junction bases outside the gene matches: 6. The CDR3 coding sequence is TGTGCCAGCAGTTTGTTGACTAGCGGGAGTAACACAGATACGCAGTATTTT. As protein: CASSLLTSGSNTDTQYF.

CDR3 region: CASSARPGSGSGNTIYF. For the CDR3, the DNA is TGCGCCAGCAGCGCCCGACCAGGAAGTGGCTCTGGAAACACCATATATTTT. The chain couples TRBV4-1 to TRBJ1-3; D is unresolved. Trimming shortened V by 5 bases and J by 0 bases, and 17 bases separated the two germline ends. Germline lookup yields CDR1 MGHRA and CDR2 YSYEKL. CDR3 size: 17 residues.

This clone was seen once. CDR3 amino acids: CASSIPGQPQHF. The CDR3 DNA sequence: TGTGCCAGCAGTATCCCCGGGCAGCCCCAGCATTTT. The chain combines TRBV28 with TRBJ1-5; D is uncertain. CDR1 is MDHEN and CDR2 is SYDVKM in the germline V gene. V dropped 5 bases and J dropped 7 bases, with 9 bases sitting between them. This CDR3 comprises 12 residues.

The chain is built from TRBV28 and TRBJ2-7; no clear D gene. The V and J ends lost 7 bases and 3 bases respectively, with 10 bases between them. Per the germline V gene, CDR1 is MDHEN and CDR2 is SYDVKM. The CDR3 contains 12 residues. The CDR3 DNA follows: TGTGCCAGCACCTCGACAAGCTACGAGCAGTACTTC. It is translated as CASTSTSYEQYF.

This rearrangement joins TRBV5-6 to TRBJ2-1; TRBD2 matches at 10 bases. This CDR3 is 16 amino acids long. Germline V gives CDR1 SGHDT, CDR2 YYEEEE. Trimming removed 3 bases from V and 4 bases from J; junction bases left unmatched: 7. Written as DNA, the CDR3 is TGTGCCAGCAGCTCAATCTCGACTAGCGGGTACAATGAGCAGTTCTTC. This translates into CASSSISTSGYNEQFF.

This rearrangement joins TRBV11-2 to TRBJ1-1; no clear D. Germline CDR1 and CDR2: SGHAT and FQNNGV. CDR3 length equals 13 residues. V was trimmed by 1 base and J by 0 bases, leaving 3 bases between them. The CDR3: CASSLAMNTEAFF. The CDR3 DNA reads TGTGCCAGCAGCTTAGCAATGAACACTGAAGCTTTCTTT.

The chain recombines TRBV6-6 with TRBJ1-3; 7 bases match TRBD1. Germline V gene sequence: CDR1 MNHNY, CDR2 SVGAGI (reference sequence). The CDR3 length is 14 residues. Losses at the gene ends were 6 bases for V and 2 bases for J; bases not matched to a gene: 4. The CDR3 is CASRRDRAGNTIYF. In DNA form, the CDR3 reads TGTGCCAGCAGGCGCGACAGGGCTGGAAACACCATATATTTT.

The chain is built from TRBV7-2 and TRBJ2-7, with 8 bases matching TRBD1. The germline V gene has CDR1 SGHTA and CDR2 FQGNSA. The CDR3 loop spans 16 amino acids. Germline trimming cut 5 bases from V and 0 bases from J; bases unmatched to any gene: 9. The CDR3 is CASSQATGGSSYEQYF. CDR3 nucleotide sequence: TGTGCCAGCAGCCAAGCTACAGGGGGGAGCTCCTACGAGCAGTACTTC.